This passage covers 30 T cell receptor beta chains from one sample sequenced in a study of control samples from healthy donors and cancer patients (dated by TCRdb to 2020 to 2022). The receptor library was made with the immunoSEQ multiplex PCR assay. TCRdb took over this immuneACCESS table, retaining in-frame rearrangements with V and J assigned. Such tables are incomplete; in checked studies, under half of the missing clones stem from an unresolved V gene, and the remainder is unexplained. This sample is represented by 70,000 to 80,000 clones; 80% to 90% of them were singletons. The ten largest clones capture 1.9% of the sample. The sequencing input was PBMCs. These receptors all stem from a woman aged 60-70 years with head and neck cancer.

The rearrangement links TRBV6-2 or TRBV6-3 to TRBJ2-3, with 9 bases that match TRBD2. V shed 2 bases, J shed 0 bases, and the junction held 3 bases outside the gene matches. The CDR3 totals 16 residues. Germline loops: CDR1 MNHEY, CDR2 SVGEGT. CDR3 DNA sequence: TGTGCCAGCAGTTACGGGGCGGGAGGGAGCACAGATACGCAGTATTTT. It yields the protein CASSYGAGGSTDTQYF.

This chain joins TRBV29-1 and TRBJ1-1; TRBD1 is a possible D gene (6 bases). In germline, CDR1 is SQVTM, CDR2 ANQGSEA. The germline V and J ends were trimmed by 4 bases and 5 bases, with 20 bases remaining between them. The CDR3 has 15 amino acids. The CDR3 coding sequence is TGCAGCGTTGGGCTCCCGGGCAGGGGAAGGACTGAAGCTTTCTTT. Translated, it gives CSVGLPGRGRTEAFF.

V is TRBV6-5 and J is TRBJ2-5; D might be TRBD1 (6 bases). The CDR3 is 15 residues long. Trimming took 4 bases from V and 4 from J, leaving 16 bases between them. Looked up from germline, CDR1 is MNHEY and CDR2 is SVGAGI. Here the CDR3 reads CASSLDPTRGETQYF. In nucleotides, the CDR3 is TGTGCCAGCAGTTTGGACCCCACCAGGGGAGAGACCCAGTACTTC.

V and J are TRBV27 and TRBJ1-2, with 7 bases that match TRBD1. Trimming cost V 6 bases and J 3 bases; bases outside gene matches: 7. CDR3 length: 14 amino acids. Germline CDR1 reads MNHEY; CDR2 reads SMNVEV (reference sequence). The CDR3 is CASRITGEDYGYTF. In nucleotides, the CDR3 is TGTGCCAGCAGAATTACAGGGGAGGACTATGGCTACACCTTC.

The chain carries TRBV28 and TRBJ2-6; D may correspond to TRBD1 or TRBD2 (6 bases each). V lost 5 bases and J lost 3, with 17 bases in between. Germline values: CDR1 MDHEN, CDR2 SYDVKM. The CDR3 extends over 17 amino acids. This CDR3 reads CASSPSIGGRGANVLTF. CDR3 DNA: TGTGCCAGCAGTCCTTCTATTGGGGGGCGTGGGGCCAACGTCCTGACTTTC.

The J gene is TRBJ2-1, the V gene TRBV30; D gene ambiguous. Germline assignment: CDR1 GTSNPN and CDR2 SVGIG (reference sequence). The V end lost 3 bases, the J end lost 5 bases, and 5 bases lay between the germline ends. The length of the CDR3 is 11 residues. DNA for the CDR3: TGTGCCTGGAGAGGGAACAATGAGCAGTTCTTC. Amino acid sequence: CAWRGNNEQFF.

In its sample, this clone was seen a few times. The V gene is TRBV10-3, the J gene TRBJ2-3, with D possibly matching TRBD2 (7 bases). This CDR3 is 13 amino acids long. CDR1 and CDR2 (germline): ENHRY, SYGVKD. The CDR3, as DNA: TGTGCGACGGGGGCGGGAGTTACAGATACGCAGTATTTT. It translates to CATGAGVTDTQYF.

This chain uses TRBV29-1 with TRBJ2-3, with 7 bases identical to TRBD2. In germline, CDR1 is SQVTM, CDR2 ANQGSEA. J gave up 6 bases and V 3 bases, and 6 bases lay outside the gene matches. The CDR3 is made up of 13 amino acids. CDR3 in amino acids: CSVERGSRDTQYF. Here the CDR3 DNA reads TGCAGCGTTGAGCGGGGGAGTCGTGATACGCAGTATTTT.

The rearrangement joins TRBV28 to TRBJ1-4; unclear D gene. CDR3 length equals 15 residues. In germline, CDR1 is MDHEN, CDR2 SYDVKM. The ends were cut back, 5 bases at V and 3 bases at J, with 13 bases in the middle. CDR3 coding DNA: TGTGCCAGCAGTGAATTCGAGGGCCCTAATGAAAAACTGTTTTTT. This translates into CASSEFEGPNEKLFF.

The V and J genes are TRBV6-2 or TRBV6-3 and TRBJ2-2; maybe TRBD1 (5 bases). Germline CDR1 is MNHEY and CDR2 is SVGEGT. Between the trimmed V and J ends, which lost 2 bases and 0 bases, there was a span of 10 bases. This CDR3 comprises 16 residues. In nucleotides, the CDR3 is TGTGCCAGCAGTTACGGGGCAGGAACGAACACCGGGGAGCTGTTTTTT. Translated: CASSYGAGTNTGELFF.

This chain uses TRBV6-4 with TRBJ2-3; D unclear. The germline V gene encodes CDR1 MRHNA and CDR2 SNTAGT. The V end was cut by 2 bases, the J end by 6 bases, with 21 bases between. The CDR3 totals 17 residues. This CDR3 reads CASSDRPVSASADTQYF. CDR3 coding DNA: TGTGCCAGCAGTGACCGTCCGGTCTCCGCCTCCGCGGATACGCAGTATTTT.

CDR3 DNA sequence: TGTGCCAGGGACAGGGCCAACGTCCTGACTTTC. It codes for CARDRANVLTF. The J gene is TRBJ2-6, the V gene TRBV7-9; D may be TRBD1 (5 bases). Deletions cut 9 bases from V and 5 bases from J, with 5 bases between. Germline CDR1 SEHNR, CDR2 FQNEAQ (reference sequence). This CDR3 has 11 residues. Complete variable domain (other parts from reference TRBV7-9 and TRBJ2-6): DTGVSQNPRHKITKRGQNVTFRCDPISEHNRLYWYRQTLGQGPEFLTYFQNEAQLEKSRLLSDRFSAERPKGSFSTLEIQRTEQGDSAMYLCARDRANVLTFGAGSRLTVL.

The rearrangement joins TRBV11-2 to TRBJ2-2; TRBD2 matches 8 bases. Losses at the gene ends were 6 bases for V and 2 bases for J; bases not matched to a gene: 5. Germline V gene sequence: CDR1 SGHAT, CDR2 FQNNGV. This CDR3 has 15 residues. The CDR3, as DNA: TGTGCCAGCAGTCCACTAGCGGTTAACACCGGGGAGCTGTTTTTT. Its translation is CASSPLAVNTGELFF.

The chain carries TRBV7-9 and TRBJ2-7; 9 nucleotides agree with TRBD1. The CDR3 sequence is 16 residues long. Looked up from germline, CDR1 is SEHNR and CDR2 is FQNEAQ (reference sequence). Trimming removed 1 base from V and 6 bases from J; junction bases left unmatched: 10. CDR3 amino acids: CASSLVFRQGVGEQYF. DNA for the CDR3: TGTGCCAGCAGCTTAGTATTCCGACAGGGGGTAGGCGAGCAGTACTTC.

The J gene is TRBJ2-6, the V gene TRBV7-2; D is unresolved. This CDR3 is 15 amino acids long. Germline V CDR1 and CDR2: SGHTA, FQGNSA. Trimming pared 1 base from V and 2 bases from J, leaving 6 bases between. The CDR3: CASSLGAPGANVLTF. The CDR3 nucleotides read TGTGCCAGCAGCTTAGGCGCCCCTGGGGCCAACGTCCTGACTTTC. The full variable domain, rest sourced from reference TRBV7-2 and TRBJ2-6, is GAGVSQSPSNKVTEKGKDVELRCDPISGHTALYWYRQSLGQGLEFLIYFQGNSAPDKSGLPSDRFSAERTGGSVSTLTIQRTQQEDSAVYLCASSLGAPGANVLTFGAGSRLTVL.

As regards this clone: Other nucleotide sequences in the sample specify the same CDR3. V gene TRBV2 combines with J gene TRBJ1-5; 8 bases match TRBD1. The CDR3 consists of 14 residues. V was clipped by 4 bases and J by 6 bases; unmatched bases: 5. Germline loops: CDR1 SNHLY, CDR2 FYNNEI. In DNA, the CDR3 is TGTGCCAGCAGTGGACAGGGACAGGTTCAGCCCCAGCATTTT. It encodes CASSGQGQVQPQHF.

The rearrangement uses TRBV7-2 and TRBJ1-6; 9 nucleotides match TRBD1. The CDR3 consists of 14 residues. V shed 0 bases, J shed 16 bases, and the junction held 7 bases outside the gene matches. Per the germline V gene, CDR1 is SGHTA and CDR2 is FQGNSA. The CDR3 nucleotides read TGTGCCAGCAGCTTAGCCCTGGACAGGGGTTCGCTCCACTTT. Its translation: CASSLALDRGSLHF.

The chain employs TRBV18 and TRBJ2-7; possible D gene TRBD1, 6 bases. The germline CDR1 and CDR2 sequences are KGHSH and LQKENI. Deletions cut 0 bases from V and 3 bases from J, with 15 bases between. The CDR3 runs 16 residues. CDR3: CASSPPGKGTNYEQYF. Here the CDR3 DNA reads TGTGCCAGCTCACCACCGGGAAAGGGGACAAACTACGAGCAGTACTTC.

The chain carries TRBV18 and TRBJ2-7, with D perhaps being TRBD1 or TRBD2 (6 bases each). The CDR3 runs 16 residues. With 0 bases removed from V and 0 bases from J, the gap between germline ends came to 12 bases. Germline CDR1 is KGHSH and CDR2 is LQKENI. This CDR3 reads CASSPPRGDSSYEQYF. DNA for the CDR3: TGTGCCAGCTCACCACCGAGGGGGGATAGCTCCTACGAGCAGTACTTC.

The chain recombines TRBV14 with TRBJ2-3, with 11 bases fitting TRBD2. Germline V gene sequence: CDR1 SGHDN, CDR2 FVKESK. This CDR3 contains 17 residues. V trimming: 0 bases; J trimming: 1 base; junction bases outside the gene matches: 3. CDR3 nucleotides: TGTGCCAGCAGCCAAGATTTGACTAGCGGGGGCACAGATACGCAGTATTTT. Protein: CASSQDLTSGGTDTQYF.

The chain combines TRBV7-8 with TRBJ2-1; tentative D call: TRBD1 (6 bases). The CDR3 length is 15 residues. Germline-derived CDR1 and CDR2 are SGHVS and FQNEAQ. V gave up 1 base and J gave up 3 bases, with 10 bases separating them. The CDR3 is CASSLGQGHYNEQFF. CDR3 DNA sequence: TGTGCCAGCAGCTTAGGTCAGGGACACTACAATGAGCAGTTCTTC. The full variable domain, rest sourced from reference TRBV7-8 and TRBJ2-1, is GAGVSQSPRYKVAKRGQDVALRCDPISGHVSLFWYQQALGQGPEFLTYFQNEAQLDKSGLPSDRFFAERPEGSVSTLKIQRTQQEDSAVYLCASSLGQGHYNEQFFGPGTRLTVL.

The V gene is TRBV28, the J gene TRBJ2-2; D perhaps matches TRBD2 (5 bases). The CDR3 contains 14 residues. In germline, CDR1 is MDHEN, CDR2 SYDVKM. V gave up 1 base and J gave up 5 bases, with 8 bases separating them. CDR3 in DNA: TGTGCCAGCAGTTTATCATGGGAGACCGGGGAGCTGTTTTTT. Translating it yields CASSLSWETGELFF.

The J gene is TRBJ2-1, the V gene TRBV7-9, with 8 bases lining up with TRBD1. Losses at the gene ends were 5 bases for V and 4 bases for J; bases not matched to a gene: 7. CDR1 and CDR2 (germline): SEHNR, FQNEAQ (reference sequence). This CDR3 region has 15 residues. The CDR3 region has the DNA TGTGCCAGCAGCCTGACAGGGGCCCGATACAATGAGCAGTTCTTC. Residues: CASSLTGARYNEQFF.

The V and J genes are TRBV11-1 and TRBJ1-1; 7 bases fit TRBD1. Per germline, CDR1 SGHAT and CDR2 FQDESV (reference sequence). This CDR3 has 14 amino acids. The J segment lost 3 bases and the V segment lost 5 bases, leaving 6 bases of the junction unmatched. The CDR3: CASSGRTGYTEAFF. The CDR3 bases are TGTGCCAGCAGCGGACGGACAGGTTACACTGAAGCTTTCTTT.

The rearrangement links TRBV7-8 to TRBJ2-5, with TRBD1 matching over 10 bases. The junction had 3 bases not matched to a gene; V was cut back by 1 base and J by 1 base. The CDR3 totals 16 residues. CDR1 is SGHVS and CDR2 is FQNEAQ in the germline V gene. CDR3 coding DNA: TGTGCCAGCAGCTTAGTCAGGACAGGGGGCCAAGAGACCCAGTACTTC. As protein: CASSLVRTGGQETQYF.

V is TRBV19 and J is TRBJ2-5; weak D call: TRBD1 (6 bases). The V and J ends lost 4 bases and 5 bases respectively, with 20 bases between them. The V gene's germline CDR1 is LNHDA and CDR2 SQIVND (reference sequence). This CDR3 is 16 amino acids long. CDR3 in DNA: TGTGCCAGTAGTAGCACGGACAGTGCTTCGCCGGAGACCCAGTACTTC. It yields the protein CASSSTDSASPETQYF.

V usage is TRBV4-1 and J usage is TRBJ1-2; D uncertain. The CDR3 runs to 13 residues. Trimming stripped 0 bases from V and 7 bases from J, with 9 bases between. The germline V gene encodes CDR1 MGHRA and CDR2 YSYEKL. For the CDR3, the DNA is TGCGCCAGCAGCCAAGATATTAGGTCTGGCTACACCTTC. This encodes CASSQDIRSGYTF.

The chain employs TRBV11-2 and TRBJ2-5; 7 bases match TRBD2. This CDR3 has 15 amino acids. Germline CDR1 reads SGHAT; CDR2 reads FQNNGV. J was trimmed by 5 bases and V by 1 base; bases with no gene match: 7. CDR3 DNA: TGTGCCAGCAGCTTAGGGACTAGGGTCCCTGAGACCCAGTACTTC. Translated, it gives CASSLGTRVPETQYF.

The chain has TRBV12-3 or TRBV12-4 and TRBJ1-5, with D hard to call. The V and J ends lost 2 bases and 2 bases respectively, with 1 base between them. The CDR3 spans 12 residues. The CDR3 reads CASSLRNQPQHF. Here the CDR3 DNA reads TGTGCCAGCAGTTTACGCAATCAGCCCCAGCATTTT.

The chain couples TRBV6-6 to TRBJ2-7; D perhaps matches TRBD2 (7 bases). CDR1 is MNHNY and CDR2 is SVGAGI in the germline V gene (reference sequence). The V and J ends lost 2 bases and 3 bases respectively, with 14 bases between them. CDR3 length equals 15 residues. Here the CDR3 DNA reads TGTGCCAGCAGTTACGGGGGGGAAGGGGGCTACGAGCAGTACTTC. Translating it yields CASSYGGEGGYEQYF.